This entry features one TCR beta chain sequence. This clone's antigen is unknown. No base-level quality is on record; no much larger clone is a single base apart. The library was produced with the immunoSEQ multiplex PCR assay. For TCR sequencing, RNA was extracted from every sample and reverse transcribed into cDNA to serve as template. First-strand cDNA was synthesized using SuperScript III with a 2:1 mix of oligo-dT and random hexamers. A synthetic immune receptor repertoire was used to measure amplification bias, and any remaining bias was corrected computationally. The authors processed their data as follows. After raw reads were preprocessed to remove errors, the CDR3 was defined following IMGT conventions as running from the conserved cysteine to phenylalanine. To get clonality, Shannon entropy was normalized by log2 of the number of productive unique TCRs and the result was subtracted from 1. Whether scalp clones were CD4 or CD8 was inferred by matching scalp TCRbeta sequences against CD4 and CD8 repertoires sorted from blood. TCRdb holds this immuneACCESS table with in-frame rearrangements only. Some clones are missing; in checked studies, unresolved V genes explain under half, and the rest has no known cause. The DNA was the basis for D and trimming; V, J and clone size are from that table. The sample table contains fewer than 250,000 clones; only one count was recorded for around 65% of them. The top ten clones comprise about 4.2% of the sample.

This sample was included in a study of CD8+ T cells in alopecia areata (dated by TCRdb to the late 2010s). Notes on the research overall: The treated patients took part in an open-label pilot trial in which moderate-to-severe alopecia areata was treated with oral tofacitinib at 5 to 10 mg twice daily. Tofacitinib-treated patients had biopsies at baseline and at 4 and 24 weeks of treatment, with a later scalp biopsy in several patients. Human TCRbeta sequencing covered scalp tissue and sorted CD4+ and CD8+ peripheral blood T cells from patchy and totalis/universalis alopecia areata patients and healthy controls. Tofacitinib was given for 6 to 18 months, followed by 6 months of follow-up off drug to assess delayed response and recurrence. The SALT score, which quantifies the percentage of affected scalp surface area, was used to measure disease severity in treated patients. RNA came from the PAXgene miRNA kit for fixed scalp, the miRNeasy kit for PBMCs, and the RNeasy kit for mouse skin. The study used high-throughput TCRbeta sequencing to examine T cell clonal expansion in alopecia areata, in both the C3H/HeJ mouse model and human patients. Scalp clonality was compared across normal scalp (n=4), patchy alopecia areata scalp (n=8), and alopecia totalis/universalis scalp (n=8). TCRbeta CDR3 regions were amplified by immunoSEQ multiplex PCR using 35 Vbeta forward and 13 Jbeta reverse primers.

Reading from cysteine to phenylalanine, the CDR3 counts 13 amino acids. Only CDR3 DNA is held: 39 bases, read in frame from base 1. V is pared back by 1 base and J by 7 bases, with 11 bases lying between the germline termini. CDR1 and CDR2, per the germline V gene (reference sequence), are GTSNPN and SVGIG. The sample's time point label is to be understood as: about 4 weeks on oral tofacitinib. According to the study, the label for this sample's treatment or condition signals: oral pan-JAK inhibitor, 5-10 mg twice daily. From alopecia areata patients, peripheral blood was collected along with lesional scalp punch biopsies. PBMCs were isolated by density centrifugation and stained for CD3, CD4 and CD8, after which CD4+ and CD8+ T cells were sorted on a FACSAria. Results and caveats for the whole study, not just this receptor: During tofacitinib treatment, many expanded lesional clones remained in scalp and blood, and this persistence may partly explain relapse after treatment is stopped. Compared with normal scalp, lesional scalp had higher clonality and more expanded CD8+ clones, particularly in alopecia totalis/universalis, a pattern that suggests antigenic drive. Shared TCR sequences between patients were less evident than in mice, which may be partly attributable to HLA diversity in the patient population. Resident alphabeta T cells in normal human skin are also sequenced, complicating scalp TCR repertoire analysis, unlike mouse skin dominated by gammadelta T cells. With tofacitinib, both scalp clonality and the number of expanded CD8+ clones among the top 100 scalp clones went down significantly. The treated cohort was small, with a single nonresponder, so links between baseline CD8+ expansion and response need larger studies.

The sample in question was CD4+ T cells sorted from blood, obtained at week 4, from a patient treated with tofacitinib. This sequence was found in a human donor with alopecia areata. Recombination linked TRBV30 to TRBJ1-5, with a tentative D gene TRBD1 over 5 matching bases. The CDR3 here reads CAWSAGEGQPQHF. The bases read TGTGCCTGGAGTGCGGGGGAGGGACAGCCCCAGCATTTT.